The clone carrying this TCR beta chain is a singleton in its sample. Its specificity is not known. The data derive from a study of post-analysis software for immune sequencing data. About the research overall: Relapsing-remitting, secondary progressive and progressive-relapsing multiple sclerosis courses were included.

Whole-study findings and limits: Relative to controls, patients had 4 or 5 TRBV segments at higher frequency, with TRBV5-6, TRBV5-1 and TRBV20-1 among these.

V was clipped by 5 bases and J by 9 bases; unmatched bases: 9. The CDR3 is made up of 15 amino acids. Built from TCR beta cDNA, the libraries had unique molecular identifiers in them. Some 500,000 cDNA molecules were obtained per 1 to 10 million input T cells. Each CDR3 protein gets one entry after TCRdb re-called the PCR reads with MiXCR. The sample has about 820,000 distinct CDR3 sequences; roughly 58% are singletons. The sequence was obtained from a girl aged 5 to 17 with multiple sclerosis. The chain employs TRBV12-3 or TRBV12-4 and TRBJ2-1; 11 bases agree with TRBD2. What was sequenced was blood. The CDR3 bases are TGTGCCAGCAGTCCAGCCGGGACTAGCGGAAGTGAGCAGTTCTTC. It yields the protein CASSPAGTSGSEQFF.